One sample yielded the 8 T cell receptor beta chains listed below, sequenced in a study of blood T cell repertoires in COVID-19. Sequencing was performed with immunoSEQ multiplex PCR; in TCRdb, only in-frame clones are kept and a portion is missing. Here the sample spans just over 300,000 clones, about nine tenths being singletons. The sample comprised peripheral blood. The receptor source for this set is a woman aged 25 to 39 with COVID-19, enrolled during active disease.

This clone turned up a few times. The chain uses TRBV3-1 (or the pseudogene TRBV3-2) and TRBJ1-2; 7 bases are a match to TRBD1. Germline CDR1 and CDR2: LGHDT and YNNKEL (reference sequence). The CDR3 extends over 15 amino acids. The V gene end was trimmed by 4 bases and the J gene end by 4 bases; junction bases not matched to a gene: 9. The CDR3 DNA sequence: TGTGCCAGCAGCCCCACCTGGCAGGGGGTCTATGGCTACACCTTC. It encodes CASSPTWQGVYGYTF.

This clone was observed once. The rearrangement uses TRBV3-1 (or the pseudogene TRBV3-2) and TRBJ1-4, with 7 bases identical to TRBD1. The CDR3 has 13 amino acids. V lost 0 bases and J lost 10; bases outside the gene matches: 2. Looked up from germline, CDR1 is LGHDT and CDR2 is YNNKEL (reference sequence). As DNA, the CDR3 is TGTGCCAGCAGCCAAGATCAGGGGGGAAAACTGTTTTTT. As protein: CASSQDQGGKLFF.

This clone came up a few times. The J gene is TRBJ2-7, the V gene TRBV12-5; D unresolved. This CDR3 comprises 13 residues. V lost 2 bases and J lost 3, with 8 bases in between. Germline-derived CDR1 and CDR2 are LGHNT and FRNRAP. The CDR3 reads CASGLHGGYEQYF. CDR3 bases: TGTGCTAGTGGTTTGCATGGCGGCTACGAGCAGTACTTC. Full variable domain (outside the CDR3, taken from reference TRBV12-5 and TRBJ2-7): DARVTQTPRHKVTEMGQEVTMRCQPILGHNTVFWYRQTMMQGLELLAYFRNRAPLDDSGMPKDRFSAEMPDATLATLKIQPSEPRDSAVYFCASGLHGGYEQYFGPGTRLTVT.

V and J are TRBV7-2 and TRBJ2-7, with 11 bases lining up with TRBD1. Germline V gene data show CDR1 as SGHTA and CDR2 as FQGNSA. The CDR3 extends over 14 amino acids. V lost 5 bases, J lost 2 bases, and 2 bases stayed unmatched. The CDR3 DNA follows: TGTGCCAGCAGCCTGGACAGGGGGCCCTACGAGCAGTACTTC. Translated: CASSLDRGPYEQYF. Full variable domain (missing parts from reference TRBV7-2 and TRBJ2-7): GAGVSQSPSNKVTEKGKDVELRCDPISGHTALYWYRQSLGQGLEFLIYFQGNSAPDKSGLPSDRFSAERTGGSVSTLTIQRTQQEDSAVYLCASSLDRGPYEQYFGPGTRLTVT.

The rearrangement joins TRBV27 to TRBJ1-5; a weak D match, TRBD1 (6 bases). Germline CDR1 reads MNHEY; CDR2 reads SMNVEV (reference sequence). Trimming stripped 5 bases from V and 0 bases from J, with 11 bases between. This CDR3 is 15 amino acids long. CDR3 amino acids: CASSPRGTSNQPQHF. The DNA of the CDR3 is TGTGCCAGCAGTCCCAGGGGAACTAGCAATCAGCCCCAGCATTTT.

The rearrangement uses TRBV9 and TRBJ2-7; tentatively, D is TRBD2 (6 bases). Trimming took 4 bases from V and 2 from J, leaving 16 bases between them. The CDR3 is 15 residues long. CDR1 and CDR2 from the germline V gene are SGDLS and YYNGEE. Here the CDR3 reads CASSPRAGQTYEQYF. CDR3 nucleotide sequence: TGTGCCAGCAGCCCCCGGGCGGGGCAGACCTACGAGCAGTACTTC.

The V call is TRBV11-2, the J call TRBJ1-2; D remains ambiguous. The germline gives CDR1 SGHAT, CDR2 FQNNGV. The V end was cut by 2 bases, the J end by 4 bases, with 14 bases between. The CDR3 loop spans 15 amino acids. In DNA form, the CDR3 reads TGTGCCAGCAGCTTAAATTCGGGTGAGCCCTATGGCTACACCTTC. Encoded protein: CASSLNSGEPYGYTF.

J is TRBJ1-1 and V is TRBV5-8; tentatively, D is TRBD1 (6 bases). CDR1 is SGHTS and CDR2 is YDEGEE in the germline V gene. Trimming left V 0 bases short and J 12 bases short, with 21 bases between. The length of the CDR3 is 15 residues. CDR3 loop: CASSLALRTVGWSFF. The CDR3 DNA follows: TGTGCCAGCAGCTTGGCCCTACGGACAGTGGGGTGGTCTTTCTTT. Drawing the rest from reference TRBV5-8 and TRBJ1-1, the complete variable domain is EAGVTQSPTHLIKTRGQQATLRCSPISGHTSVYWYQQALGLGLQFLLWYDEGEERNRGNFPPRFSGRQFPNYSSELNVNALELEDSALYLCASSLALRTVGWSFFGQGTRLTVV.